The T cell receptor (beta chain) described here comes from a study of neurological immune-mediated disorders. Study-level findings and limits: It was HTLV-1-associated myelopathy that showed the most TCR clonal expansion, while multiple sclerosis showed the least, falling below healthy controls.

5'RACE employing 10-nucleotide random UMIs yielded the cDNA. TCRdb re-derived calls from the 5' RACE reads in MiXCR, one entry per CDR3 protein. The sample has tens of thousands of distinct CDR3 sequences, roughly 13% seen once; the top ten hold 20% to 30%. This clonotype counts as medium-sized. Antigen specificity is unknown. Sequenced material: PBMCs. This TCR came from a woman aged 45-59 years with HTLV-1-associated myelopathy (HAM/TSP).

The CDR3 DNA sequence: TGCAGTGCTAGAGATCCGGTACTAGCAAGTAGGAATGAGCAGTTCTTC. Translated: CSARDPVLASRNEQFF. The chain is built from TRBV20-1 and TRBJ2-1; possibly TRBD2 for D (6 bases). Trimming cost V 0 bases and J 7 bases, with 19 bases left between them. This CDR3 has 16 amino acids. Germline V gene lookup returns CDR1 DFQATT and CDR2 SNEGSKA (reference sequence).